The sequence of this T cell receptor beta chain was determined in a study of metastatic and nonmetastatic thyroid tumors. Study summary: Repertoires from malignant and benign thyroid patients were compared across blood and tumor or nodule tissue.

The junction had 1 base not matched to a gene; V was cut back by 2 bases and J by 5 bases. The CDR3 loop spans 13 amino acids. Germline lookup yields CDR1 SGHVS and CDR2 FQNEAQ. On this clone: The antigen is not known.

Study observations and caveats: Versus benign nodules, malignant thyroid tumors reportedly had significantly higher TCR beta diversity, in blood and tumor.

Before thyroid surgery, none of the patients had received any treatment. As handled by the study authors: Differences in CDR3 between clinicopathological groups were drawn on to build a classifier intended to discriminate distant-metastatic papillary thyroid cancer patients. TCRdb re-analyzed the PCR reads using MiXCR. What appears here as the V and J calls and clone size reflects TCRdb's work, not the paper's. The sample contains some 15,000 clones, under 25% of which appear only once. The chain couples TRBV7-8 to TRBJ1-1; 8 nucleotides line up with TRBD1. Source material: adjacent normal tissue. The sequence was obtained from a female donor with papillary thyroid cancer or a benign thyroid nodule (not recorded which). Some clones in this sample may be carry-over from other donors' samples. DNA of the CDR3: TGTGCCAGCAGCTTAACAGGGGGGACTGAAGCTTTCTTT. Translated: CASSLTGGTEAFF.